This record looks at one TCR beta chain sequence and its context. What it recognizes is unknown. This record comes from a study of response to subunit inactivated influenza vaccine. Study outcomes and limitations: Authors suggested that a seasonal influenza vaccination recruits few new T cells each time.

Germline V CDR1 and CDR2: SGHRS, YFSETQ. This CDR3 has 14 amino acids. V lost 2 bases, J lost 3 bases, and 10 bases lay in between. TCRdb re-derived calls from the RT-PCR reads in MiXCR, one entry per CDR3 protein. This table holds about 580,000 distinct CDR3 sequences, 13% to 15% found once. The sequencing here drew on PBMCs from blood, taken 11 to 12 days after vaccination. The chain has TRBV5-1 and TRBJ2-3; D gene ambiguous. The clonotype originates from a man aged 50 to 59 who received an inactivated influenza vaccine. CDR3 in DNA: TGCGCCAGCAGCTTAGAAGCCCCTACAGATACGCAGTATTTT. Translated: CASSLEAPTDTQYF.